This record looks at one TCR beta chain sequence and its context. The table lists this clone with a count of one. Its antigen remains undetermined. Per-base qualities were not stored, and no clone one base away is much larger. The library was built by means of the immunoSEQ multiplex PCR assay. TCRdb carries this immuneACCESS record with in-frame sequences only. Its versions omit some clonotypes, under half of them owing to an unresolved V gene in the studies checked, with the rest unexplained. The sample contains 640,000 or so clones, around 87% of them found a single time. Jointly, the top ten make up 0.009% to 0.0095% of the sample. The germline V gene sets CDR1 to SGHRS and CDR2 to YFSETQ. Trimming takes 1 base off V and 1 base off J; junction bases not matched to a gene: 13. The CDR3 numbers 18 residues from cysteine through phenylalanine. The retained sequence is limited to the CDR3, 54 bases, with the frame set at the first base.

This entry comes from a study of shared T cell receptors in the human thymus (dated by TCRdb to the early 2020s). Regarding the research as a whole: The study examined how self-reactive, shared T-cell receptor alpha chains are generated in the human thymus.

The same sample was also studied in work on human thymus T cells. The second study's paper adds: In Finland, the donors were immunologically healthy infants who were having open corrective cardiac surgery for congenital heart defects. The thymus tissue came from surgical resects taken out during corrective cardiac surgery. Both the thymic and the peripheral blood repertoires appeared to show biased V and J gene segment usage. The related research reported highly overlapping thymic TCR repertoires among unrelated individuals. The study described the TCR alpha and beta repertoires in fewer than 10 infant thymus samples and a few matching peripheral blood samples. Donor ages ranging from roughly 7 to 250 days were recorded, and more than 5 male and a couple of female infants were included in the cohort. After being mechanically released from the tissue, thymocytes were kept at -70 degrees C in pellets of roughly 9.5-31 million cells. Genomic DNA was extracted from frozen cell pellets with a QIAsymphony instrument. The immunoSEQ multiplex PCR assay was used to amplify the TCRB and TCRAD loci from a standardized amount of quality-controlled genomic DNA. The amplicons spanned the V(D)J region and were long enough to cover the CDR3 and allow V and J genes to be identified. The amplicons were sequenced on an Illumina platform via the commercial immunoSEQ service. Corrections for primer bias and sequencing errors followed previously described methods, while TCRAD and TCRB definitions were based on the IMGT database. Analysis of the repertoires was done with immunoSEQ Analyzer 3.0 and VDJTools and included basic statistics, V/J segment usage, diversity estimates, rarefaction and pairwise overlap. Diversity was estimated with Chao1, ChaoE, Efron-Thisted, Shannon and inverse Simpson indices, and also on datasets down-sampled to the smallest sample. Repertoire overlap was assessed by strict matching of CDR3 nucleotide sequence, V gene and J gene, and clustering was done by Jaccard-based multidimensional scaling. On average, roughly 810,000 unique TCRB clonotypes were obtained from thymus samples, compared with 70,000 to 90,000 from blood samples.

This TCR derives from a boy in the first two years of life with a congenital heart defect. Donor details come from another sample of the same person, matched by shared clones. Sequencing was carried out using thymocytes. The chain uses TRBV5-1 and TRBJ1-1, and TRBD1 matches 7 of the central bases. The nucleotide sequence is TGCGCCAGCAGCTTGTTAAGACAGGGACCGGGTTGGAACACTGAAGCTTTCTTT. Its protein reads: CASSLLRQGPGWNTEAFF.